One T cell receptor (beta chain) is described in this entry. This specimen belongs to a study of blood T cell repertoires in COVID-19. About the research overall: Sources were T cells, B-cell-depleted T cells, or PBMCs; the material itself was cDNA or gDNA.

CDR3 size: 16 residues. V lost 4 bases and J 0 bases, leaving 13 bases between the germline ends. Germline CDR1 LGHDT, CDR2 YNNKEL (reference sequence). Authors' data handling: Amplification from reference gene primers served as the basis for estimated nucleated cell counts. Profiling relied on immunoSEQ multiplex PCR, and the TCRdb table lists in-frame clones only, not all of them. The DNA was the basis for D and trimming; V, J and clone size are from that table. This sample yields about 210,000 clones, of which about four fifths are seen a single time; approximately 8% belongs to the top ten. Material for sequencing was peripheral blood. The chain employs TRBV3-1 (or the pseudogene TRBV3-2) and TRBJ2-1; possibly TRBD2 for D (5 bases). The clonotype originates from a woman between 50 and 59 years old with active or convalescent COVID-19. The CDR3 DNA reads as TGTGCCAGCAGCCCCCTCGGGATGAGCTCCTACAATGAGCAGTTCTTC. As protein: CASSPLGMSSYNEQFF.